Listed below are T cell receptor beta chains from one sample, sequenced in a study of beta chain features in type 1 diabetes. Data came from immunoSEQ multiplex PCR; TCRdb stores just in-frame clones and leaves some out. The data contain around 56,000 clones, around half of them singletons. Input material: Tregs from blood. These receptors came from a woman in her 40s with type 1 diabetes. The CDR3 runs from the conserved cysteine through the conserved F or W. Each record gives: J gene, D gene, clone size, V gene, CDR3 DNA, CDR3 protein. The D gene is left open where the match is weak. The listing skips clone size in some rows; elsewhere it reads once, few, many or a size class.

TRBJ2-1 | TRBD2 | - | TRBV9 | TGTGCCAGCACCCCCGGGAGGTTTCGTAATGAGCAGTTCTTC | CASTPGRFRNEQFF
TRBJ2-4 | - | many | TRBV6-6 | TGTGCCAGCAGTTACTCGGAGGACAAAAACATTCAGTACTTC | CASSYSEDKNIQYF
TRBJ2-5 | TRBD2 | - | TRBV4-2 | TGTGCCAGCAGCCGGGGACTAGCGGGAGAAGAGACCCAGTACTTC | CASSRGLAGEETQYF
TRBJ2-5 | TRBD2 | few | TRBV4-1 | TGCGCCAGCAGCCTTAGCCCACGACGGGAGGGAGAGACCCAGTACTTC | CASSLSPRREGETQYF
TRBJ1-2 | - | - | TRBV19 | TGTGCCAGTAGTGTACAGGGAACCGCTAACTATGGCTACACCTTC | CASSVQGTANYGYTF
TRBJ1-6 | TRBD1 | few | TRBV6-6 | TGTGCCAGCAGCCGTGGACAGGGTGGGGATTCACCCCTCCACTTT | CASSRGQGGDSPLHF
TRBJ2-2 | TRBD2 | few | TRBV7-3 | TGTGCCAGCAGCCGGGTCGGGGGGGGCACCGGGGAGCTGTTTTTT | CASSRVGGGTGELFF
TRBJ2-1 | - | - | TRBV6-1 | TGTGCCAGCAGTGCCATCCTAGGGAGTCAAACCTACAATGAGCAGTTCTTC | CASSAILGSQTYNEQFF
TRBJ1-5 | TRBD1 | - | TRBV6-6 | TGTGCCAGCCGCAGGGGGGACACTGATCAGCCCCAGCATTTT | CASRRGDTDQPQHF
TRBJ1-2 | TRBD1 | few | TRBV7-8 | TGTGCCAGCAGCTCCAGGACAGGCGGCTACACCTTC | CASSSRTGGYTF
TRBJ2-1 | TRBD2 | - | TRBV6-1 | TGTGCCAGCAGCGAAGTAGCGGGAGTCAATGAGCAGTTCTTC | CASSEVAGVNEQFF
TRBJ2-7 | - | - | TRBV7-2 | TGTGCCAGCAGCTTAGCGGGCCACGAGCAGTACTTC | CASSLAGHEQYF
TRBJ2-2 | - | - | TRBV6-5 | TGTGCCAGCAGTTACAGACGGGAGACCTACACCGGGGAGCTGTTTTTT | CASSYRRETYTGELFF
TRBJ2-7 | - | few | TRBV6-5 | TGTGCCAGCAGACCCGGTGGGGGAGGAAGCGAGCAGTACTTC | CASRPGGGGSEQYF
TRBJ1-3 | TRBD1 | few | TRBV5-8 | TGTGCCAGCGGGACAGGATACTCTTTCTCTGGAAACACCATATATTTT | CASGTGYSFSGNTIYF
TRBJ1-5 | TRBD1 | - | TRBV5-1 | TGCGCCAGCAGCCCCGGACAGGGGAACCAGCCCCAGCATTTT | CASSPGQGNQPQHF
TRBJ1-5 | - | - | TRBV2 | TGTGCCAGCAGGAGGGGGACCACTGCTGGGCAGCCCCAGCATTTT | CASRRGTTAGQPQHF
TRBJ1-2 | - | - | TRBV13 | TGTGCCAGCACCCTAGGTGAGGCCCCTGCTGGCTACACCTTC | CASTLGEAPAGYTF
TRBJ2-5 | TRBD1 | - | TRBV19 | TGTGCCAGTAGTCCGGGACAGGGGTTAGAGACCCAGTACTTC | CASSPGQGLETQYF
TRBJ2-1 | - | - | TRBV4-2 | TGTGCCAGTGGGCTTACGGAAATCAATGAGCAGTTCTTC | CASGLTEINEQFF
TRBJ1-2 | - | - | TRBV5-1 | TGCGCCAGCACCTCATACGACAGGATGGGCTACACCTTC | CASTSYDRMGYTF
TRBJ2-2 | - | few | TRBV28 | TGTGCCAGCAGGGATCGGGGACATCAAAATACCGGGGAGCTGTTTTTT | CASRDRGHQNTGELFF